This paragraph covers one TCR beta chain sequence. These data belong to a study of blood T cell repertoires in COVID-19. Looking at the study overall: Nucleic acid was either cDNA or gDNA, and it came from T cells, B-cell-depleted T cells, or PBMCs.

Symptom resolution, clearance, or two negative PCRs marked donors in Cohort 3 as recovered. The data were produced by immunoSEQ multiplex PCR, yet TCRdb's version contains in-frame clones alone and is incomplete. The sample has 100,000 to 150,000 clones, around 88% seen once. Trimming cost V 2 bases and J 6 bases, with 9 bases left between them. Germline-derived CDR1 and CDR2 are SGHRS and YFSETQ. This CDR3 has 13 residues. The sequenced sample consisted of PBMCs or T cells enriched from blood (not recorded which). The V gene is TRBV5-1, the J gene TRBJ1-5; D perhaps matches TRBD1 (5 bases). The clonotype was recovered from a woman in her forties or fifties who had recovered from COVID-19. CDR3 nucleotide sequence: TGCGCCAGCAGCTTCAGGGAAGGTCAGCCCCAGCATTTT. This encodes CASSFREGQPQHF.